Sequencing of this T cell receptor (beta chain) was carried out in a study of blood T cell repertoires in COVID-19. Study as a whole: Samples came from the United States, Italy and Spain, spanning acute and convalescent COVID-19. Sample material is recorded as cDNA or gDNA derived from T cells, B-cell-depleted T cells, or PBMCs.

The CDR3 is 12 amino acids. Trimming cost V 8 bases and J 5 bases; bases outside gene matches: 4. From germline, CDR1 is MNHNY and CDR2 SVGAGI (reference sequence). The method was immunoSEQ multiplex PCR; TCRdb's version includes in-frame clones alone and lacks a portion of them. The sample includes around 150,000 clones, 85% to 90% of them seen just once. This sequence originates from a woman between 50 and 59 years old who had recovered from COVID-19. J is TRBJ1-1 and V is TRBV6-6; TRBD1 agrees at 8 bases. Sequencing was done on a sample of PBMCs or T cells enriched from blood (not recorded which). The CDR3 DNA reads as TGTGCCAGCCGGACAGGGTCAACTGAAGCTTTCTTT. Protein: CASRTGSTEAFF.